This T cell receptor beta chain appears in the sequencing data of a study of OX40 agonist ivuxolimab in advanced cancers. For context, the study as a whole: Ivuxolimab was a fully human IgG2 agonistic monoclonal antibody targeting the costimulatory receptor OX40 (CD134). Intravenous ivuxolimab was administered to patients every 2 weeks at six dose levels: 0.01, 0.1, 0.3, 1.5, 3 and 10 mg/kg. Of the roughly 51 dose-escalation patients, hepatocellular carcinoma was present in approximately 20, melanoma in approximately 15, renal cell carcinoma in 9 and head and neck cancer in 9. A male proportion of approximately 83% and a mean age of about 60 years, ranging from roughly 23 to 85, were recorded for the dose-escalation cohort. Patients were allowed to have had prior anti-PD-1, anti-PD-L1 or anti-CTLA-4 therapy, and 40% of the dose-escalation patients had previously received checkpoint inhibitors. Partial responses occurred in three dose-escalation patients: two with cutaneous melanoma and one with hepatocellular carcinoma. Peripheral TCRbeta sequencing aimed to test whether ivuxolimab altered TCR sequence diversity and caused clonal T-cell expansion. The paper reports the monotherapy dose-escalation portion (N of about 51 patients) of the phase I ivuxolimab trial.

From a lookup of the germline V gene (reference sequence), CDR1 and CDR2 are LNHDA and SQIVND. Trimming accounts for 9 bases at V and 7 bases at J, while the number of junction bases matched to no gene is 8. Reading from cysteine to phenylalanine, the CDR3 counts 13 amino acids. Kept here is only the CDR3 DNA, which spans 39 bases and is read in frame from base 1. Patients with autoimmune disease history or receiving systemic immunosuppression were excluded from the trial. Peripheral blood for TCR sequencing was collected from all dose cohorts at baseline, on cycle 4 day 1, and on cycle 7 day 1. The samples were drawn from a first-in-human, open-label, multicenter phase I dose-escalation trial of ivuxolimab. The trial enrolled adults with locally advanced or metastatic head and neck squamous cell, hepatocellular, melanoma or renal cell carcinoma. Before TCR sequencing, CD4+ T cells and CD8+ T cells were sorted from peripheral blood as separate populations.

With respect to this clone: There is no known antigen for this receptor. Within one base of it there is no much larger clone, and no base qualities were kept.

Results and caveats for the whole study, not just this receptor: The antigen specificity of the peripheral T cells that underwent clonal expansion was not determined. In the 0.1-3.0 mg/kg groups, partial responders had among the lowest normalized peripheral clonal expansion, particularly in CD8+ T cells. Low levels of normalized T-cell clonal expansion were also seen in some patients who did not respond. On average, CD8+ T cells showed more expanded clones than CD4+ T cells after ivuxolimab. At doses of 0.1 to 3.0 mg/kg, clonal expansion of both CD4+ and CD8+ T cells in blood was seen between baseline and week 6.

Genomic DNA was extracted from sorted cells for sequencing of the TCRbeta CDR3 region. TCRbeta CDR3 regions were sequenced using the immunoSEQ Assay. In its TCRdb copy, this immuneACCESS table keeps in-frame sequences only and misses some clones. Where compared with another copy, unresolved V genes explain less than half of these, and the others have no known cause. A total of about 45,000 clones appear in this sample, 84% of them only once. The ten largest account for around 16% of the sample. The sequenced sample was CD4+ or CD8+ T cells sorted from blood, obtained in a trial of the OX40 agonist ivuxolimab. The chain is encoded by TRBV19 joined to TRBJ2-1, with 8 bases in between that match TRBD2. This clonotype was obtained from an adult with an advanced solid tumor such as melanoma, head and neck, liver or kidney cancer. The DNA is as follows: TGTGCCAGCTCAGGACTAGCCGGGAATGAGCAGTTCTTC. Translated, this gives CASSGLAGNEQFF.